These 13 T cell receptor beta chains originate from one sample sequenced in a study of blood T cells in healthy people across ages. Primed by a sample-barcoded 5' primer and a J-beta primer mix, a second PCR proceeded for about 6 to 12 cycles. TCRdb processed the 5' RACE reads anew with MiXCR; each CDR3 protein has one entry. The table shows more than 600,000 distinct CDR3 sequences, with about 25% occurring only once. These data also featured in a second study, about T cells of mothers and their children.

Input material: blood. These receptors all come from a boy between 10 and 17 years old in good health.

The V and J genes are TRBV7-9 and TRBJ2-4, with TRBD2 identical over 7 bases. V shed 5 bases, J shed 0 bases, and the junction held 7 bases outside the gene matches. The germline V gene has CDR1 SEHNR and CDR2 FQNEAQ (reference sequence). This CDR3 region has 16 residues. CDR3 in DNA: TGTGCCAGCAGCGGCCCAGCGGGGCTAGCCAAAAACATTCAGTACTTC. As protein: CASSGPAGLAKNIQYF.

This clonotype occurred a few times. This chain uses TRBV7-9 with TRBJ2-2, with 8 bases aligning to TRBD1. The CDR3 is 15 residues long. The germline CDR1 and CDR2 sequences are SEHNR and FQNEAQ (reference sequence). Trimming took 5 bases from V and 5 from J; bases not matched to a gene: 7. The CDR3 sequence: CASSSRTGGTGELFF. The CDR3 nucleotides read TGTGCCAGCAGCAGCCGCACAGGGGGAACCGGGGAGCTGTTTTTT.

In this sample, this clonotype turned up a few times. The rearrangement uses TRBV6-1 and TRBJ2-7, with D uncertain. Germline V lookup: CDR1 MNHNS, CDR2 SASEGT. The CDR3 runs to 13 residues. V was clipped by 10 bases and J by 0 bases, with 13 bases between them. Here the CDR3 DNA reads TGTGCCACCAGAACTCCGAACTCCTACGAGCAGTACTTC. Amino acid sequence: CATRTPNSYEQYF.

This clonotype has only a few counts. V gene TRBV7-9 combines with J gene TRBJ2-1, with 7 bases identical to TRBD1. Germline CDR1 SEHNR, CDR2 FQNEAQ (reference sequence). J was trimmed by 3 bases and V by 5 bases; bases with no gene match: 7. CDR3 length: 15 residues. The CDR3: CASSQTGQFYNEQFF. In DNA form, the CDR3 reads TGTGCCAGCAGCCAGACGGGACAGTTCTACAATGAGCAGTTCTTC.

This clonotype was observed a few times. The V gene is TRBV4-1, the J gene TRBJ2-1; 8 nucleotides line up with TRBD2. The J call may not be correct, given that the DNA end is closer to TRBJ2-7. Germline V gene lookup returns CDR1 MGHRA and CDR2 YSYEKL. This CDR3 contains 16 residues. DNA of the CDR3: TGCGCCAGCAGCCAAGATTGGACTAGCCCCTCCTACGAGCAGTACTTC. It translates to CASSQDWTSPSYEQYF.

The rearrangement links TRBV12-3 or TRBV12-4 to TRBJ2-3; the D gene could be TRBD1 or TRBD2 (6 bases each). Trimming took 7 bases from V and 1 from J, leaving 12 bases between them. The CDR3 spans 14 residues. CDR3 nucleotide sequence: TGTGCCAGCACTGTAAGGGGGGGCACAGATACGCAGTATTTT. The encoded protein is CASTVRGGTDTQYF.

This chain's CDR3 is CASSLVIFNSPLHF. The DNA for the CDR3 is TGTGCCAGCAGCTTGGTTATTTTCAATTCACCCCTCCACTTT. V usage is TRBV5-6 and J usage is TRBJ1-6; D gene unclear. Trimming stripped 0 bases from V and 7 bases from J, with 8 bases between. This CDR3 contains 14 residues. CDR1 is SGHDT, CDR2 YYEEEE, per germline. Supplemented by reference TRBV5-6 and TRBJ1-6, the full variable domain reads DAGVTQSPTHLIKTRGQQVTLRCSPKSGHDTVSWYQQALGQGPQFIFQYYEEEERQRGNFPDRFSGHQFPNYSSELNVNALLLGDSALYLCASSLVIFNSPLHFGNGTRLTVT.

The chain has TRBV5-1 and TRBJ2-1; D gene ambiguous. With 3 bases removed from V and 12 bases from J, the gap between germline ends came to 16 bases. The CDR3 totals 13 residues. Germline CDR1 and CDR2: SGHRS and YFSETQ. CDR3 protein: CASSSAQSSGQFF. DNA for the CDR3: TGCGCCAGCAGCTCAGCACAGTCGAGTGGGCAGTTCTTC.

This clonotype came up once. The V call is TRBV3-1, the J call TRBJ2-1; the match to TRBD2 covers 10 bases. The J call may be incorrect, as the DNA end agrees better with TRBJ2-5. Germline V gives CDR1 LGHDT, CDR2 YNNKEL (reference sequence). The CDR3 consists of 16 residues. The CDR3 reads CASNSGGTSAQETQYF. CDR3 nucleotide sequence: TGTGCCAGCAACTCCGGAGGGACTAGCGCCCAAGAGACCCAGTACTTC.

This clonotype was seen only a few times. V and J are TRBV5-4 and TRBJ2-1; 8 bases agree with TRBD2. TRBJ2-5 matches the DNA end more closely, so the J call is doubtful. This CDR3 comprises 17 residues. The germline V gene encodes CDR1 SGHNT and CDR2 YYREEE (reference sequence). The CDR3: CASSLVAAGGVGETQYF. For the CDR3, the DNA is TGTGCCAGCAGCTTGGTGGCGGCGGGGGGAGTCGGAGAGACCCAGTACTTC.

A few counts support this clonotype. The chain couples TRBV29-1 to TRBJ2-1; no clear D gene. V lost 4 bases and J 2 bases, leaving 12 bases between the germline ends. CDR1 is SQVTM and CDR2 is ANQGSEA in the germline V gene. The CDR3 extends over 14 amino acids. For the CDR3, the DNA is TGCAGCGTTGCGGGTGGGCTTCCCTACAATGAGCAGTTCTTC. The encoded protein is CSVAGGLPYNEQFF.

Concerning this clonotype: One end of the junction fails to match germline, which may point to a read error. This rearrangement joins TRBV5-5 to TRBJ1-5; unclear D gene. The CDR3 contains 14 residues. Germline values: CDR1 SGHKS, CDR2 YYEKEE (reference sequence). CDR3 DNA sequence: TGTGCCAGCAGCTTGAGGTATAGCGATCAGCCCCAGCATTTT. Its translation: CASSLRYSDQPQHF.

Here the CDR3 reads CASSVKVGEAFF. The CDR3 bases are TGTGCCAGCAGCGTAAAGGTCGGTGAAGCTTTCTTT. V and J are TRBV9 and TRBJ1-1; D is uncertain. This CDR3 comprises 12 residues. Trimming cost V 1 base and J 7 bases, with 8 bases left between them. The germline gives CDR1 SGDLS, CDR2 YYNGEE.